This TCR beta chain was profiled in a study of CD8 T cells in ankylosing spondylitis. Whole-study results and caveats: Some of the motif variants had earlier been found in reactive arthritis patients' fluid and blood. A TCR beta motif of roughly eight highly homologous variants seemed to mark ankylosing spondylitis blood. Within matched ankylosing spondylitis synovial fluid, disease-linked clones were reportedly significantly enriched.

The CDR3 spans 13 residues. Germline V gene sequence: CDR1 DFQATT, CDR2 SNEGSKA (reference sequence). V lost 5 bases to trimming and J lost 9 bases; unmatched junction nucleotides: 7. Quantitative 5'-RACE with molecular barcodes generated TCR beta libraries. TCRdb ran MiXCR on the 5' RACE reads and lists one entry per CDR3 protein. The profile shows some 250,000 distinct CDR3 sequences, 7.5% to 9% of them singletons. This clonotype was observed many times. Its target is not known. The material sequenced was blood, either unsorted or a sorted T cell fraction (not recorded which). This receptor was identified in a male donor with ankylosing spondylitis or in good health (not recorded which). The gene calls are TRBV20-1 and TRBJ1-6, with 7 bases aligning to TRBD1. Here the CDR3 reads CSAETGVGSPLHF. As DNA, the CDR3 is TGCAGTGCTGAAACAGGGGTCGGTTCACCCCTCCACTTT.